The 19 T cell receptor beta chains in this list originate from one sample, sequenced in a study of T-cell memory formation after mild COVID-19. TCRdb analysed the 5' RACE reads with MiXCR anew, one entry per CDR3 protein. The sample contains roughly 480,000 distinct CDR3 sequences, roughly 25% of which appear only once. Material for sequencing was PBMCs or a T cell subset sorted from them (not recorded which). The source is an adult woman who had mild COVID-19 (a few samples of this study predate the infection). Cell type and time point are not known.

This rearrangement joins TRBV4-2 to TRBJ2-1; 8 bases agree with TRBD2. Looked up from germline, CDR1 is LGHNA and CDR2 is YNFKEQ. V gave up 0 bases and J gave up 1 base; unmatched junction bases: 11. This CDR3 spans 19 amino acids. CDR3 in DNA: TGTGCCAGCAGCCAAGATTGGGAGGGACTAGGGCGGTCCTACAATGAGCAGTTCTTC. Translated: CASSQDWEGLGRSYNEQFF.

This clonotype was detected a few times. The V gene is TRBV12-3 or TRBV12-4, the J gene TRBJ2-7; perhaps TRBD1 as D (7 bases). Trimming took off 6 bases at V and 3 bases at J, with 21 bases between the two ends. CDR3 length equals 16 residues. The CDR3 sequence: CASSPLGAGGSYEQYF. CDR3 bases: TGTGCCAGCAGCCCACTTGGGGCAGGGGGGAGCTACGAGCAGTACTTC.

The V gene is TRBV12-3 or TRBV12-4, the J gene TRBJ2-7; D is undetermined. The CDR3 has 13 amino acids. V lost 6 bases to trimming and J lost 3 bases, with 12 bases between them. Here the CDR3 reads CASSLGPLYEQYF. CDR3 sequence (DNA): TGTGCCAGCAGCCTTGGACCGCTCTACGAGCAGTACTTC.

This clonotype appeared a few times. The chain is built from TRBV12-3 or TRBV12-4 and TRBJ1-5, with D uncertain. The CDR3 contains 14 residues. The ends were cut back, 10 bases at V and 0 bases at J, with 13 bases in the middle. The CDR3 DNA sequence: TGTGCCACTAGTACCGGGGTTAGCAATCAGCCCCAGCATTTT. Its protein is CATSTGVSNQPQHF.

In regard to this clonotype: This likely comes from a read error, as the CDR3 has no conserved phenylalanine or tryptophan at its end. The DNA is left out, because the CDR3 cannot be placed on it with certainty; the CDR3 is given as TCRdb lists it. The CDR3 loop is CASSLAYRL. The chain is built from TRBV7-9 and TRBJ1-2. From germline, CDR1 is SEHNR and CDR2 FQNEAQ (reference sequence). Termini included, the CDR3 measures 9 amino acids.

The chain links TRBV7-9 to TRBJ2-5; perhaps TRBD1 as D (5 bases). This CDR3 has 14 amino acids. The V and J ends lost 2 bases and 0 bases respectively, with 7 bases between them. CDR1 SEHNR and CDR2 FQNEAQ come from the germline V gene (reference sequence). In DNA form, the CDR3 reads TGTGCCAGCAGCTTATACAGGAACCAAGAGACCCAGTACTTC. Its translation: CASSLYRNQETQYF.

The chain employs TRBV24-1 and TRBJ2-1; 7 bases are a match to TRBD2. V lost 4 bases to trimming and J lost 5 bases; unmatched junction nucleotides: 13. The CDR3 loop spans 17 amino acids. From germline, CDR1 is KGHDR and CDR2 SFDVKD. CDR3 loop: CATSDPATGGSDNEQFF. The CDR3 region has the DNA TGTGCCACCAGTGACCCCGCAACTGGCGGGAGTGACAATGAGCAGTTCTTC.

This clonotype was observed a few times. The J gene is TRBJ2-2, the V gene TRBV5-1; 8 bases are a match to TRBD1. Germline V lookup: CDR1 SGHRS, CDR2 YFSETQ. V trimming: 1 base; J trimming: 3 bases; junction bases outside the gene matches: 14. The CDR3 is made up of 19 amino acids. CDR3 in amino acids: CASSLRSPGGSSYTGELFF. Here the CDR3 DNA reads TGCGCCAGCAGCTTGCGTTCGCCAGGGGGCTCTTCCTACACCGGGGAGCTGTTTTTT.

The V gene is TRBV29-1, the J gene TRBJ2-5; TRBD1 agrees at 7 bases. V lost 6 bases to trimming and J lost 5 bases; unmatched junction nucleotides: 6. Germline CDR1 SQVTM, CDR2 ANQGSEA. This CDR3 comprises 12 residues. This CDR3 is CSVAPQGETQYF. The CDR3 coding sequence is TGCAGCGTCGCACCACAGGGGGAGACCCAGTACTTC.

This clonotype has more than one count but fewer than ten. The V gene is TRBV5-4, the J gene TRBJ1-2; D ambiguous. CDR1 SGHNT and CDR2 YYREEE come from the germline V gene (reference sequence). The CDR3 contains 13 residues. V was cut by 1 base and J by 4 bases, with 8 bases left in between. The CDR3 region is CASSLSQPYGYTF. As DNA, the CDR3 is TGTGCCAGCAGCTTGTCACAGCCCTATGGCTACACCTTC.

The rearrangement uses TRBV24-1 and TRBJ1-1, with 7 positions matching TRBD1. This CDR3 is 13 amino acids long. V lost 5 bases to trimming and J lost 1 base; unmatched junction nucleotides: 0. CDR1 and CDR2 (germline): KGHDR, SFDVKD. The CDR3, as DNA: TGTGCCACCAGTGCAGGGGGGAACACTGAAGCTTTCTTT. It is translated as CATSAGGNTEAFF.

The chain uses TRBV7-6 and TRBJ1-1; maybe TRBD1 (6 bases). The CDR3 is made up of 16 amino acids. Germline V gives CDR1 SGHVS, CDR2 FNYEAQ. Deletions cut 1 base from V and 0 bases from J, with 12 bases between. The CDR3 coding sequence is TGTGCCAGCAGCTTAGGGGTTGGGGACATGAACACTGAAGCTTTCTTT. This codes for CASSLGVGDMNTEAFF.

The gene calls are TRBV19 and TRBJ2-2; the D is unclear. CDR3 length equals 14 residues. CDR1 and CDR2 from the germline V gene are LNHDA and SQIVND (reference sequence). Trimming stripped 2 bases from V and 6 bases from J, with 10 bases between. CDR3 loop: CASSINSNPGELFF. CDR3 nucleotide sequence: TGTGCCAGTAGTATAAACAGCAACCCCGGGGAGCTGTTTTTT.

This clonotype was detected once. This chain uses TRBV7-6 with TRBJ1-1; no clear D gene. V dropped 0 bases and J dropped 0 bases, with 8 bases sitting between them. CDR3 length equals 15 residues. The germline gives CDR1 SGHVS, CDR2 FNYEAQ. The CDR3 here is CASSLAGDMNTEAFF. The CDR3 nucleotides read TGTGCCAGCAGCTTAGCCGGGGATATGAACACTGAAGCTTTCTTT. The whole variable domain, remainder taken from reference TRBV7-6 and TRBJ1-1, is GAGVSQSPRYKVTKRGQDVALRCDPISGHVSLYWYRQALGQGPEFLTYFNYEAQQDKSGLPNDRFSAERPEGSISTLTIQRTEQRDSAMYRCASSLAGDMNTEAFFGQGTRLTVV.

The chain joins TRBV6-5 to TRBJ2-7; maybe TRBD2 (5 bases). Germline V gives CDR1 MNHEY, CDR2 SVGAGI. Trimming removed 8 bases from V and 7 bases from J, with 12 bases in between. The CDR3 covers 11 residues. This CDR3 is CASSFGVEQYF. CDR3 coding DNA: TGTGCCAGCTCTTTCGGGGTTGAGCAGTACTTC.

This clonotype was seen more than once but under ten times. CDR3 in DNA: TGTGCCAGCAGTTATTCACTAGTAGCGGTAGCAGATACGCAGTATTTT. Translating gives CASSYSLVAVADTQYF. This rearrangement joins TRBV6-2 or TRBV6-3 to TRBJ2-3; possible D gene TRBD2, 6 bases. The CDR3 loop spans 16 amino acids. V lost 3 bases and J lost 4, with 17 bases in between. Germline V CDR1 and CDR2: MNHEY, SVGEGT.

This clonotype was counted between two and nine times. This rearrangement joins TRBV7-6 to TRBJ2-4; D may be TRBD2 (7 bases). V gave up 5 bases and J gave up 8 bases, with 13 bases separating them. The CDR3 has 13 residues. Germline CDR1 is SGHVS and CDR2 is FNYEAQ. CDR3 in DNA: TGTGCCAGCAGCCCTCGGGGGGCTCACATTCAGTACTTC. This translates into CASSPRGAHIQYF. The full variable domain, rest sourced from reference TRBV7-6 and TRBJ2-4, is GAGVSQSPRYKVTKRGQDVALRCDPISGHVSLYWYRQALGQGPEFLTYFNYEAQQDKSGLPNDRFSAERPEGSISTLTIQRTEQRDSAMYRCASSPRGAHIQYFGAGTRLSVL.

This clonotype was detected a few times. The J gene is TRBJ2-7, the V gene TRBV7-2; 9 bases agree with TRBD2. There are 17 residues in the CDR3. The germline V gene encodes CDR1 SGHTA and CDR2 FQGNSA. J was trimmed by 3 bases and V by 3 bases; bases with no gene match: 12. The DNA for the CDR3 is TGTGCCAGCAGCTTTGACCGGCGGGGGGGAAATTACTACGAGCAGTACTTC. This gives the protein CASSFDRRGGNYYEQYF.

The chain joins TRBV29-1 to TRBJ2-3; a weak D match, TRBD2 (5 bases). Germline CDR1 reads SQVTM; CDR2 reads ANQGSEA. There are 13 residues in the CDR3. With 6 bases removed from V and 3 bases from J, the gap between germline ends came to 13 bases. The CDR3 reads CSVAISETDTQYF. CDR3 sequence (DNA): TGCAGCGTGGCCATTAGCGAAACAGATACGCAGTATTTT.